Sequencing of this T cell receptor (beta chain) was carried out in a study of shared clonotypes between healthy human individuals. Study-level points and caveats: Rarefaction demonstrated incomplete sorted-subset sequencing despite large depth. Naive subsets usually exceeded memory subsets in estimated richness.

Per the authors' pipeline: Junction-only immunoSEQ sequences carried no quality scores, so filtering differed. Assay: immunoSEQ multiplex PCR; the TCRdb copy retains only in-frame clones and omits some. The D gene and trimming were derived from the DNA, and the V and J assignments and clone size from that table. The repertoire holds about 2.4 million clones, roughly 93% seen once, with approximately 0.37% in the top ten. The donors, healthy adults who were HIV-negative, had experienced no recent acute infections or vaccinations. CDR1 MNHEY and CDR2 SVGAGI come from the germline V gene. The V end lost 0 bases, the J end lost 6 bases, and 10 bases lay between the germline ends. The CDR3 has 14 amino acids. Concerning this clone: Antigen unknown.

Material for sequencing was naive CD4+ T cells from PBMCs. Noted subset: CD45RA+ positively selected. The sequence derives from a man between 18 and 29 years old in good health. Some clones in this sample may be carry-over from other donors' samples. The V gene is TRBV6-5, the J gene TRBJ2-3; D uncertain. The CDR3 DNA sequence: TGTGCCAGCAGTTACTCGTCCGCGTCGGATACGCAGTATTTT. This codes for CASSYSSASDTQYF.